Below, one TCR beta chain is given with its context. Germline lookup yields CDR1 MNHNS and CDR2 SASEGT. The CDR3 runs 15 residues. V was trimmed by 0 bases and J by 2 bases, leaving 10 bases between them. Source study methods: Estimation of nucleated cell counts relied on the amplification of reference gene primers. Generated by immunoSEQ multiplex PCR, the TCRdb table keeps only in-frame clones and is missing some. The V and J calls and clone size were taken over from that table, and D and trimming were inferred from the DNA. The sample has about 260,000 clones, about 90% seen once. This record comes from a study of blood T cell repertoires in COVID-19. About the study: Acute-phase and convalescent COVID-19 samples originated in the United States, Italy and Spain. PBMCs, B-cell-depleted T cells, or T cells provided the cDNA or gDNA that made up the material.

The genes are TRBV6-1 and TRBJ1-2; no definite D call. Sequenced input: peripheral blood. The clonotype comes from a woman between 40 and 50 years old who had recovered from COVID-19. In nucleotides, the CDR3 is TGTGCCAGCAGTGAAGCGCGGGGAGTAAACTATGGCTACACCTTC. This encodes CASSEARGVNYGYTF.